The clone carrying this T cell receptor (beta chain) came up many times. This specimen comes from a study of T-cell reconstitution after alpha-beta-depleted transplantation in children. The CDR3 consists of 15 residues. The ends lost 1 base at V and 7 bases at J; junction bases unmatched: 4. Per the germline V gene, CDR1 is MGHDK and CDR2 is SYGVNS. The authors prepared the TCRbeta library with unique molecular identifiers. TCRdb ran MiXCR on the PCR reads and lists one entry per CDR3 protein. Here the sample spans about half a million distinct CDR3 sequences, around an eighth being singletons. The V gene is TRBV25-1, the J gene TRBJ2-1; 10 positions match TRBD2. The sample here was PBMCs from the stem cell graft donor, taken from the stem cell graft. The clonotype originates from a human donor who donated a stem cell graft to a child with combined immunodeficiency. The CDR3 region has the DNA TGTGCCAGCAGTGAATCCCTAGCGGGAGAGAATGAGCAGTTCTTC. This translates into CASSESLAGENEQFF.